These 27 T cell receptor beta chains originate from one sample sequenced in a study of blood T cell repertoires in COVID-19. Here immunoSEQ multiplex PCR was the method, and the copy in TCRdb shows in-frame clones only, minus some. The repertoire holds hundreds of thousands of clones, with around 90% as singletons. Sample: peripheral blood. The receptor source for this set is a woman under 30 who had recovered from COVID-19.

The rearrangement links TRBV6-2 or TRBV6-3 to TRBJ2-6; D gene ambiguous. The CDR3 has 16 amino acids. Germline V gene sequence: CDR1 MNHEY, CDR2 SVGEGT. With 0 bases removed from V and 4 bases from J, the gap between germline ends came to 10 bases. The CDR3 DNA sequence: TGTGCCAGCAGTTACTCGTCAGTACCCGGGGCCAACGTCCTGACTTTC. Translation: CASSYSSVPGANVLTF.

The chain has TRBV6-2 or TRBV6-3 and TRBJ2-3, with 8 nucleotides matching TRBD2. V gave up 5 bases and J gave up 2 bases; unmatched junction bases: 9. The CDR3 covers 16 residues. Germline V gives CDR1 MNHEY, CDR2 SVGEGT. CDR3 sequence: CASSRPTLADTDTQYF. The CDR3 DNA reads TGTGCCAGCAGTCGGCCGACACTAGCGGACACAGATACGCAGTATTTT.

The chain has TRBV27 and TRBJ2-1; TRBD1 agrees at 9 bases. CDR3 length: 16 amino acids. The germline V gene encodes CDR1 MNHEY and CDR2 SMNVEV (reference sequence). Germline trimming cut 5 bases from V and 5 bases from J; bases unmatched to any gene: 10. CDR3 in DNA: TGTGCCAGCAGTCCCATAGGGACAGGGAGGCACAATGAGCAGTTCTTC. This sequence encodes CASSPIGTGRHNEQFF.

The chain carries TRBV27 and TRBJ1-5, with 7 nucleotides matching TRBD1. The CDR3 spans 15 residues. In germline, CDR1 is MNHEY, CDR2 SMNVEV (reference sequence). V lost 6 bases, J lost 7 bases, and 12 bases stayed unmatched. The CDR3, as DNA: TGTGCCAGCAGCCGGGGACAGACCGCCCAACAGCCCCAGCATTTT. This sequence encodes CASSRGQTAQQPQHF.

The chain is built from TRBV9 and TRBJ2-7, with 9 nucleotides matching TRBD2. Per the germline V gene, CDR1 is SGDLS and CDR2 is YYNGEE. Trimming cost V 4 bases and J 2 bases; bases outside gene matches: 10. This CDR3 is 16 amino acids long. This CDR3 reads CASSTRRLADTYEQYV. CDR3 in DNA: TGTGCCAGCAGCACCCGACGACTAGCGGACACCTACGAGCAGTACGTC.

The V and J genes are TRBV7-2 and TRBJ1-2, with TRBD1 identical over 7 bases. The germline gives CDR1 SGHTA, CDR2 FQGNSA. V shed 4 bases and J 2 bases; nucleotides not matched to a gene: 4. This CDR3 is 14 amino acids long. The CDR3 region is CASSYSDRNYGYTF. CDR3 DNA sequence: TGTGCCAGCAGCTATTCGGACAGGAACTATGGCTACACCTTC.

The CDR3, as DNA: TGTGCCAGCTCACCTCCGACTTCTAGCGGGGGCACAGATACGCAGTATTTT. Protein sequence: CASSPPTSSGGTDTQYF. The chain recombines TRBV18 with TRBJ2-3; 9 bases align to TRBD2. J was trimmed by 1 base and V by 3 bases; bases with no gene match: 8. Germline-derived CDR1 and CDR2 are KGHSH and LQKENI. The CDR3 is 17 amino acids.

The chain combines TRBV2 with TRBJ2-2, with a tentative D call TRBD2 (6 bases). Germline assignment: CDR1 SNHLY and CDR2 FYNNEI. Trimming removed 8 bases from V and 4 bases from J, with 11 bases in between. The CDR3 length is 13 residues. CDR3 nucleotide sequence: TGTGCCAGCGGCAAGGAGGGCACCGGGGAGCTGTTTTTT. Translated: CASGKEGTGELFF.

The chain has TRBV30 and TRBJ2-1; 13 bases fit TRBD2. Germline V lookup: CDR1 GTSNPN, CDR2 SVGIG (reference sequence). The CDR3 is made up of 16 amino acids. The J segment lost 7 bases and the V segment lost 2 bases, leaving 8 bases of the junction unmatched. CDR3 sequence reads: CAWSHQGLAGRNEQFF. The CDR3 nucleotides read TGTGCCTGGAGTCACCAGGGACTAGCGGGGCGGAATGAGCAGTTCTTC.

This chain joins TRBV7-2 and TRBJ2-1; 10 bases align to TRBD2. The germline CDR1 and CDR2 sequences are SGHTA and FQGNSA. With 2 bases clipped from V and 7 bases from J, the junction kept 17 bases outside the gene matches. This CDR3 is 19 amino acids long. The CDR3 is CASSLPQNLLAGDLNEQFF. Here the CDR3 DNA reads TGTGCCAGCAGCTTACCTCAGAACCTCCTAGCGGGAGACTTGAATGAGCAGTTCTTC.

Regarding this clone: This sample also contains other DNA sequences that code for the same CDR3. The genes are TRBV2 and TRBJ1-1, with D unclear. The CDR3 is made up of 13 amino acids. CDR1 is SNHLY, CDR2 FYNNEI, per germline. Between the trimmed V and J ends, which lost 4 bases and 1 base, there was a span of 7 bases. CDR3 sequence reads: CASSVEGNTEAFF. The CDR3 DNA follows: TGTGCCAGCAGTGTCGAGGGGAACACTGAAGCTTTCTTT.

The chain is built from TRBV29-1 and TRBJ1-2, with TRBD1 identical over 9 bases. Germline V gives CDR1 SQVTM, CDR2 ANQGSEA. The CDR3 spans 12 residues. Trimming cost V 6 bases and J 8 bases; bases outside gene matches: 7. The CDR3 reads CSVIRDREGYTF. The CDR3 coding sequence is TGCAGCGTAATCCGGGACAGGGAAGGCTACACCTTC.

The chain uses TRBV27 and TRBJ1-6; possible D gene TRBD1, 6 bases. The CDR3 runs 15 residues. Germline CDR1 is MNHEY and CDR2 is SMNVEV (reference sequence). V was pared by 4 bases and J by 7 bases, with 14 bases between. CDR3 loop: CASSSNRVGNSPLHF. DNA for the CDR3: TGTGCCAGCAGTTCCAACAGGGTAGGGAATTCACCCCTCCACTTT.

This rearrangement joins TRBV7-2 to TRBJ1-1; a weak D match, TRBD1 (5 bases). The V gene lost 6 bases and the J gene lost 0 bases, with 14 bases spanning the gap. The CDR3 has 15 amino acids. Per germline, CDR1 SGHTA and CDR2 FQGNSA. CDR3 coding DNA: TGTGCCAGCAGAGCGGTGGGGACTATGAACACTGAAGCTTTCTTT. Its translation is CASRAVGTMNTEAFF.

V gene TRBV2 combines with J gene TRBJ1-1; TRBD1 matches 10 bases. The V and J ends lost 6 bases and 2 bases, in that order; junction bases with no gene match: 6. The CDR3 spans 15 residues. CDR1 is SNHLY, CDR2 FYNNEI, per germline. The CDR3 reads CASRGRQGANTEAFF. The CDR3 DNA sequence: TGTGCCAGCAGGGGGAGACAGGGGGCAAACACTGAAGCTTTCTTT. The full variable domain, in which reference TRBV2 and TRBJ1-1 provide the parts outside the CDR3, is EPEVTQTPSHQVTQMGQEVILRCVPISNHLYFYWYRQILGQKVEFLVSFYNNEISEKSEIFDDQFSVERPDGSNFTLKIRSTKLEDSAMYFCASRGRQGANTEAFFGQGTRLTVV.

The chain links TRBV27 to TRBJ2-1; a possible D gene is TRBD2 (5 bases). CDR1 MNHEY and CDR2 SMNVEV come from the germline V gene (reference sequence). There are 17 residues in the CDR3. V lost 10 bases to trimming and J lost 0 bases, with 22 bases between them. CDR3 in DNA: TGTGCCACTCGGAGGCTAGCTGCGGGTAGCTCCTACAATGAGCAGTTCTTC. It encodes CATRRLAAGSSYNEQFF.

For the CDR3, the DNA is TGTGCCAGCAGCCTCCGGGCGTGGGAGGGCTCCTACGAGCAGTACGTC. This gives the protein CASSLRAWEGSYEQYV. The V call is TRBV6-2 or TRBV6-3, the J call TRBJ2-7; 7 nucleotides agree with TRBD2. With V trimmed by 6 bases and J by 0 bases, 11 bases remained unmatched. This CDR3 is built from 16 residues. The germline gives CDR1 MNHEY, CDR2 SVGEGT.

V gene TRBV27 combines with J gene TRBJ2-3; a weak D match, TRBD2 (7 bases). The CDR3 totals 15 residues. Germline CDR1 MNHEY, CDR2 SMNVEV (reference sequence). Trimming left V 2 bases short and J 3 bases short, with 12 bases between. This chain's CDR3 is CASSLRGRVTDTQYF. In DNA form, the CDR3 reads TGTGCCAGCAGTTTAAGGGGGAGGGTAACAGATACGCAGTATTTT.

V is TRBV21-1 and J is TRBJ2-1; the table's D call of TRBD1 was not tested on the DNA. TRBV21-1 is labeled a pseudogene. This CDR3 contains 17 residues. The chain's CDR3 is CASSREVDRGYNNEQFF. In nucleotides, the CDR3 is TGTGCCAGCAGCAGAGAGGTCGACAGGGGATACAACAATGAGCAGTTCTTC.

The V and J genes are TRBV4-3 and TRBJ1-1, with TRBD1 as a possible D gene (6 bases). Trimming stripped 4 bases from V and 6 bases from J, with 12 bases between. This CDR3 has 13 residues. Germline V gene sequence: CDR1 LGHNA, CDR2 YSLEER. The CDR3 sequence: CASSRLQGAEAFF. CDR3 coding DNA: TGCGCCAGCAGCCGATTACAGGGTGCTGAAGCTTTCTTT.

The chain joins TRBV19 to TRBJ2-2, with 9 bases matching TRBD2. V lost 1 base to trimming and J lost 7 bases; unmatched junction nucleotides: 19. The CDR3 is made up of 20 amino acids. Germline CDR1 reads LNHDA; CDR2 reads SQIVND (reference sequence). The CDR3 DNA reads TGTGCCAGTAGTATAGTGACCCCACTCCGGGGTAGCGGGAGCGGCGGGGAGCTGTTTTTT. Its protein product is CASSIVTPLRGSGSGGELFF.

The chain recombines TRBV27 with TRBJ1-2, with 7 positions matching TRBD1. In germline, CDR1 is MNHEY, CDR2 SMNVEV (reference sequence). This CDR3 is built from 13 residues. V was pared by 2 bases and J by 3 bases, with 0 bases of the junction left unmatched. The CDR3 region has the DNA TGTGCCAGCAGTTTAACAGGGGACTATGGCTACACCTTC. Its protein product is CASSLTGDYGYTF.

CDR3 bases: TGTGCCAGCAGCCAACCCGGGACTCACTACAATGAGCAGTTCTTC. As protein: CASSQPGTHYNEQFF. V and J are TRBV3-1 (or the pseudogene TRBV3-2) and TRBJ2-1; D is perhaps TRBD2 (6 bases). Germline V gene lookup returns CDR1 LGHDT and CDR2 YNNKEL (reference sequence). CDR3 length equals 15 residues. Trimming removed 2 bases from V and 3 bases from J, with 11 bases in between.

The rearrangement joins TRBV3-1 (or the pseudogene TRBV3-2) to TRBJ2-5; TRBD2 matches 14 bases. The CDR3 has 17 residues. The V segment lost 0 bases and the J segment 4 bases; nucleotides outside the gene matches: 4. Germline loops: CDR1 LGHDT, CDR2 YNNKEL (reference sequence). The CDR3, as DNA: TGTGCCAGCAGCCAAGATAAGGGACTAGCGGGAGTAGAGACCCAGTACTTC. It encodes CASSQDKGLAGVETQYF.

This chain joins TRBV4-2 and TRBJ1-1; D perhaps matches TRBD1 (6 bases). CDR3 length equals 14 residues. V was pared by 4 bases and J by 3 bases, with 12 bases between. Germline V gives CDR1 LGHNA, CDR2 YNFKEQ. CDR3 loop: CASSRQGRDTEAFF. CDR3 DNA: TGTGCCAGCAGCCGCCAGGGGAGGGACACTGAAGCTTTCTTT.

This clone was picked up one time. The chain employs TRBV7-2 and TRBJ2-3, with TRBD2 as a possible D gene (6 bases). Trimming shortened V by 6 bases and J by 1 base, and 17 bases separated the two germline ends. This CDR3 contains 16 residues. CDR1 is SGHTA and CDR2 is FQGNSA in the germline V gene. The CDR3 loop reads CASSWTSGGGTDTQYF. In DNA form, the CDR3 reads TGTGCCAGCAGTTGGACCTCCGGAGGGGGCACAGATACGCAGTATTTT.

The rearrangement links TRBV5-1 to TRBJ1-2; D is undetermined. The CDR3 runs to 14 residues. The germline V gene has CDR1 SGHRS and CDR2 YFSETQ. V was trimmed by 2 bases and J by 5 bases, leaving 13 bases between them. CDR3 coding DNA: TGCGCCAGCAGCTTTGACAACCGATTTTATGGCTACACCTTC. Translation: CASSFDNRFYGYTF. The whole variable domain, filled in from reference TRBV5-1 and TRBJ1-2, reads KAGVTQTPRYLIKTRGQQVTLSCSPISGHRSVSWYQQTPGQGLQFLFEYFSETQRNKGNFPGRFSGRQFSNSRSEMNVSTLELGDSALYLCASSFDNRFYGYTFGSGTRLTVV.